This T cell receptor beta chain was recorded in a study of identical twins. Overall study results and limits: The same donors were not followed; conclusions instead depended on cross-sectional statistical analysis. An excess of low generation probability was shown by twin-shared out-of-frame alpha sequences.

Remarks on this clonotype: Its target is unknown.

Through template switching, a universal primer site was introduced, and the cDNA contained unique molecular identifiers. TCRdb itself ran the 5' RACE reads through MiXCR, one entry per CDR3 protein. The sample contains fewer than 450,000 distinct CDR3 sequences, roughly 9% of which appear only once. There are 14 residues in the CDR3. Germline-derived CDR1 and CDR2 are SGHNT and YENEEA. V lost 7 bases, J lost 0 bases, and 10 bases lay in between. The TCR originated in a woman in her 50s in good health. The chain combines TRBV11-3 with TRBJ2-1; unclear D gene. Sample: naive T cells sorted from blood. The CDR3 spells CASTPVSSYNEQFF. The CDR3 DNA reads TGTGCCAGCACCCCCGTCAGCTCCTACAATGAGCAGTTCTTC. Together with reference TRBV11-3 and TRBJ2-1, the CDR3 gives the full variable domain: EAGVVQSPRYKIIEKKQPVAFWCNPISGHNTLYWYLQNLGQGPELLIRYENEEAVDDSQLPKDRFSAERLKGVDSTLKIQPAELGDSAVYLCASTPVSSYNEQFFGPGTRLTVL.